This TCR beta chain was sequenced for a study of patients and donors after allogeneic stem cell transplantation. In TCRdb, the RT-PCR reads were re-called with MiXCR into one record per CDR3 protein. The sample shows hundreds of thousands of distinct CDR3 sequences, roughly 16% of them seen only once. V shed 0 bases, J shed 2 bases, and the junction held 4 bases outside the gene matches. Germline CDR1 is SGDLS and CDR2 is YYNGEE. The CDR3 is 16 residues long. The TCR comes from a human donor who was either an allogeneic HSCT recipient or a stem cell or donor lymphocyte infusion donor (not recorded which). It is not recorded whose cells these are; they may come from a transplant donor. Sequencing input: blood, either unsorted or a sorted T cell fraction (not recorded which). The chain recombines TRBV9 with TRBJ2-7; 11 nucleotides align to TRBD2. CDR3 amino acids: CASSVATSGGPYEQYF. CDR3 DNA sequence: TGTGCCAGCAGCGTAGCTACTAGCGGGGGACCCTACGAGCAGTACTTC. Using reference TRBV9 and TRBJ2-7 for the parts outside the CDR3, the full variable domain is DSGVTQTPKHLITATGQRVTLRCSPRSGDLSVYWYQQSLDQGLQFLIQYYNGEERAKGNILERFSAQQFPDLHSELNLSSLELGDSALYFCASSVATSGGPYEQYFGPGTRLTVT.